This T cell receptor beta chain was captured by sequencing in a study of blood T cells in healthy people across ages. The use of a sample-barcoded 5' primer and a J-beta primer mix characterized a second PCR of 7 to 11 cycles. Each CDR3 protein is one row after TCRdb ran MiXCR on the 5' RACE reads. The table records approximately 880,000 distinct CDR3 sequences, around 48% of them present only once. Germline V gives CDR1 MNHEY, CDR2 SVGEGT. V gave up 0 bases and J gave up 3 bases, with 9 bases separating them. The CDR3 covers 15 residues. The sequence derives from a young man in good health. Source material: blood. The gene calls are TRBV6-2 or TRBV6-3 and TRBJ1-5, with no clear D. The CDR3 region is CASSYSGVNNQPQHF. In DNA, the CDR3 is TGTGCCAGCAGTTACTCCGGGGTAAACAATCAGCCCCAGCATTTT.